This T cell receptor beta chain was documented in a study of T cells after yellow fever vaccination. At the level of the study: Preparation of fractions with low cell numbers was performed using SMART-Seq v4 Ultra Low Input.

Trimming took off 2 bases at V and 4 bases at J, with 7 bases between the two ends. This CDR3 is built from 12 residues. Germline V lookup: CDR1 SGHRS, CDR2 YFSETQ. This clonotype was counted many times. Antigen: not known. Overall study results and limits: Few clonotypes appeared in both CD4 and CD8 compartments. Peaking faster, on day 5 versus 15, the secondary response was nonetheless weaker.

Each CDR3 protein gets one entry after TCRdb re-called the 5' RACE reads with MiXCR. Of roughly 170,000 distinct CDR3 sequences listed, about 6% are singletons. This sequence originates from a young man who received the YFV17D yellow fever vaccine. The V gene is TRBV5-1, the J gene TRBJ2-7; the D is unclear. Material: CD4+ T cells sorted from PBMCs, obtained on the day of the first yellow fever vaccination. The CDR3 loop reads CASSLDNYEQYF. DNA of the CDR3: TGCGCCAGCAGCTTAGACAATTACGAGCAGTACTTC.